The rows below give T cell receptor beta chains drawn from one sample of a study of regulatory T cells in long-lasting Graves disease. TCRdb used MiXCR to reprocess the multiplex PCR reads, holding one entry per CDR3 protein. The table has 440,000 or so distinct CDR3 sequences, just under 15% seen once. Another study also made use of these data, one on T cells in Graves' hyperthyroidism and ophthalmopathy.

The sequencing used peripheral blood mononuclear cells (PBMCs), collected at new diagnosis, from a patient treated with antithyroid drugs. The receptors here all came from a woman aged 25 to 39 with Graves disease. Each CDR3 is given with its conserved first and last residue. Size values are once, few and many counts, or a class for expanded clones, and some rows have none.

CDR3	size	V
CASSDGGQIGEAFF	many	TRBV6-1
CASSLAGAGTGELFF	few	TRBV7-7
CASSGPTGNNEQFF	few	TRBV6-1
CASAGTSLWDEQFF	many	TRBV28
CSAIPGQGHGYTF	many	TRBV20-1
CASSISGSLFYEQYF	few	TRBV27
CASSIVGLADTSYEQYF	.	TRBV19
CASSASPLQSGGSGADTQYF	many	TRBV5-1
CATSPGGRETQYF	few	TRBV24-1
CASSSGHTTGELFF	few	TRBV7-9
CASSVAGGLPSTDTQYF	.	TRBV9
CAWSRSSGANVLTF	many	TRBV30
CASRLELASSYEQYF	few	TRBV27
CASSFSGTTDTQYF	many	TRBV12-3/TRBV12-4
CASSQGRARSLAKNIQYF	.	TRBV4-1
CSARITGTDTQYF	many	TRBV20-1
CASSFAGLTEAFF	many	TRBV27
CASSRPGQENTEAFF	many	TRBV5-6
CASSLPTTKGLAGGPDEQYF	many	TRBV5-1
CASSESSYEQYF	few	TRBV6-2/TRBV6-3
CASGWGEETQYF	few	TRBV27
CASSGNIVELFF	few	TRBV28
CASARGTGSSYEQYF	.	TRBV6-1
CAISDSSISYEQYF	many	TRBV10-3
CASSQVPGTSPYEQYF	.	TRBV3-1
CASSVMRGWGTDTQYF	many	TRBV6-1
CSADDRGLTEAFF	many	TRBV20-1
CATRVPGTGGNEQYF	.	TRBV15
CASKDTEAFF	many	TRBV5-1